The 13 T cell receptor beta chains below all came from one sample that was sequenced in a study of T cells in Graves' hyperthyroidism and ophthalmopathy. Researchers amplified the TCR beta CDR3 regions from RNA transcripts. Primed by the HTBI set, a first-round RT-PCR was run on the TCR CDR3. TCRdb reprocessed the multiplex PCR reads via MiXCR and lists one record per CDR3 protein. The sample includes over 350,000 distinct CDR3 sequences, under 20% of them seen just once. The source material was blood. The receptors here all came from a young man with Graves' ophthalmopathy.

V and J are TRBV9 and TRBJ2-3; D is possibly TRBD1 (5 bases). Germline V lookup: CDR1 SGDLS, CDR2 YYNGEE. V shed 0 bases and J shed 3 bases, with 8 bases lying between them. This CDR3 region has 14 residues. CDR3 coding DNA: TGTGCCAGCAGCGTAGCCCCAGGGACAGATACGCAGTATTTT. Protein product: CASSVAPGTDTQYF.

About this clonotype: Being one base from a much bigger clone, this may be a read error. J is TRBJ2-7 and V is TRBV11-2; a possible D gene is TRBD1 (5 bases). The CDR3 is made up of 13 amino acids. CDR1 and CDR2 (germline): SGHAT, FQNNGV. The V end lost 5 bases, the J end lost 0 bases, and 8 bases lay between the germline ends. CDR3 residues: CASSEDSSYEQYF. CDR3 nucleotide sequence: TGTGCCAGCAGCGAAGACAGCTCCTACGAGCAGTACTTC.

The genes are TRBV9 and TRBJ2-3; D is tentatively TRBD1 or TRBD2 (5 bases each). The V end lost 3 bases, the J end lost 0 bases, and 8 bases lay between the germline ends. Germline CDR1 and CDR2: SGDLS and YYNGEE. The CDR3 runs to 14 residues. The CDR3 sequence is CASSEGPSTDTQYF. CDR3 bases: TGTGCCAGCAGCGAGGGACCAAGCACAGATACGCAGTATTTT.

This chain uses TRBV5-1 with TRBJ1-5; maybe TRBD1 (5 bases). V lost 3 bases to trimming and J lost 5 bases, with 12 bases between them. CDR3 length: 14 residues. CDR1 and CDR2 from the germline V gene are SGHRS and YFSETQ. DNA for the CDR3: TGCGCCAGCAGCTGGGGGACGGCCGATCAGCCCCAGCATTTT. Translation gives CASSWGTADQPQHF.

This clonotype was found many times. The chain recombines TRBV2 with TRBJ1-1; TRBD1 is a possible D gene (6 bases). Germline V gene lookup returns CDR1 SNHLY and CDR2 FYNNEI. CDR3 length: 12 amino acids. Trimming took off 8 bases at V and 1 base at J, with 8 bases between the two ends. CDR3 sequence (DNA): TGTGCCAGCGAGGGACAGAACACTGAAGCTTTCTTT. Protein sequence: CASEGQNTEAFF. The whole variable domain, remainder taken from reference TRBV2 and TRBJ1-1, is EPEVTQTPSHQVTQMGQEVILRCVPISNHLYFYWYRQILGQKVEFLVSFYNNEISEKSEIFDDQFSVERPDGSNFTLKIRSTKLEDSAMYFCASEGQNTEAFFGQGTRLTVV.

This clonotype was detected ten times or more. The chain couples TRBV10-2 to TRBJ1-1; no clear D gene. CDR1 is WSHSY and CDR2 is SAAADI in the germline V gene. This CDR3 spans 14 amino acids. V was trimmed by 3 bases and J by 0 bases, leaving 8 bases between them. Here the CDR3 DNA reads TGCGCCAGCAGTGAAAGATGGGTGAACACTGAAGCTTTCTTT. Amino acids: CASSERWVNTEAFF.

The J gene is TRBJ2-5, the V gene TRBV7-2; D gene uncertain. The CDR3 is 15 amino acids. The V end was cut by 6 bases, the J end by 4 bases, with 18 bases between. The germline V gene encodes CDR1 SGHTA and CDR2 FQGNSA. The CDR3 region is CASSPPRAARETQYF. For the CDR3, the DNA is TGTGCCAGCAGTCCCCCAAGGGCAGCCCGAGAGACCCAGTACTTC.

This clonotype has more than one count but fewer than ten. This chain links TRBV29-1 with TRBJ2-7; 7 nucleotides match TRBD2. This CDR3 is 14 amino acids long. V gave up 6 bases and J gave up 5 bases; unmatched junction bases: 13. Germline CDR1 is SQVTM and CDR2 is ANQGSEA. Here the CDR3 DNA reads TGCAGCGTAATCATAGCGGGCCGTGTGGACGAGCAGTACTTC. Translating gives CSVIIAGRVDEQYF.

This clonotype was found a few times. V and J are TRBV28 and TRBJ2-2; D is undetermined. The CDR3 totals 13 residues. The V and J ends lost 3 bases and 5 bases respectively, with 7 bases between them. Germline CDR1 is MDHEN and CDR2 is SYDVKM. CDR3 nucleotides: TGTGCCAGCAGTTTCTATCGGACCGGGGAGCTGTTTTTT. Its translation is CASSFYRTGELFF.

This clonotype was found a few times. The chain joins TRBV29-1 to TRBJ2-5; D may be TRBD2 (6 bases). The germline CDR1 and CDR2 sequences are SQVTM and ANQGSEA. This CDR3 spans 11 amino acids. V was trimmed by 5 bases and J by 5 bases, leaving 9 bases between them. Here the CDR3 reads CSVRAGETQYF. CDR3 coding DNA: TGCAGCGTTAGGGCGGGGGAGACCCAGTACTTC. The whole variable domain, remainder taken from reference TRBV29-1 and TRBJ2-5, is SAVISQKPSRDICQRGTSLTIQCQVDSQVTMMFWYRQQPGQSLTLIATANQGSEATYESGFVIDKFPISRPNLTFSTLTVSNMSPEDSSIYLCSVRAGETQYFGPGTRLLVL.

This clonotype was picked up a small number of times. The V and J genes are TRBV24-1 and TRBJ2-3, with 8 bases fitting TRBD1. V was pared by 9 bases and J by 3 bases, with 4 bases of the junction left unmatched. This CDR3 has 13 residues. Germline-derived CDR1 and CDR2 are KGHDR and SFDVKD. This chain's CDR3 is CATGQGRTDTQYF. The CDR3 DNA follows: TGTGCCACCGGACAGGGTCGGACAGATACGCAGTATTTT.

A note on this clonotype: This may be a read error, as it is one base from a much larger clone. The V gene is TRBV3-1, the J gene TRBJ1-6; 7 positions agree with TRBD1. J was trimmed by 11 bases and V by 4 bases; bases with no gene match: 11. CDR1 and CDR2 from the germline V gene are LGHDT and YNNKEL (reference sequence). The CDR3 is 15 amino acids. The CDR3 DNA sequence: TGTGCCAGCAGCCGAACAGGGGTTCATGGTCCACCCCTCCACTTT. It encodes CASSRTGVHGPPLHF. The full variable domain, completed using reference TRBV3-1 and TRBJ1-6, is DTAVSQTPKYLVTQMGNDKSIKCEQNLGHDTMYWYKQDSKKFLKIMFSYNNKELIINETVPNRFSPKSPDKAHLNLHINSLELGDSAVYFCASSRTGVHGPPLHFGNGTRLTVT.

This clonotype came up many times. The chain combines TRBV6-1 with TRBJ1-1; D might be TRBD1 (6 bases). Germline V gives CDR1 MNHNS, CDR2 SASEGT. The CDR3 sequence is 17 residues long. The V and J ends lost 7 bases and 11 bases respectively, with 32 bases between them. CDR3 sequence (DNA): TGTGCCAGCACTGCACAACAACAGGGTAGTACGGGGGAATCCGCTTTCTTT. Translation gives CASTAQQQGSTGESAFF.